This T cell receptor (beta chain) was recovered during a study of cytomegalovirus exposure and HLA in healthy donors. Study as a whole: Membership in the Caucasian-associated ancestry cluster was found for 75% to 90% of almost 400 genotyped donors.

Findings and caveats of the study: Published work reported that the classifier diagnosed cytomegalovirus status with high specificity and sensitivity.

Notes on this clone: Its antigen remains unidentified.

Primers for the PCR totalled 60 Vbeta and 13 Jbeta. Produced via immunoSEQ multiplex PCR; TCRdb's table is partial and in-frame only. This table holds about 120,000 clones, around four fifths found once. What was sequenced was PBMCs. The origin of this receptor is a man aged 25-45 years in good health and CMV-seropositive.

This chain's CDR3 is CASSFTELYNSPLHF. CDR3 bases: TGTGCCAGCAGCTTCACAGAGCTTTATAATTCACCCCTCCACTTT. This sequence joins TRBV7-9 and TRBJ1-6; D is unresolved. CDR1 SEHNR and CDR2 FQNEAQ come from the germline V gene (reference sequence). This CDR3 comprises 15 residues. V lost 3 bases, J lost 4 bases, and 10 bases lay in between.